This entry lists 9 T cell receptor beta chains sequenced from one sample in a study of cytomegalovirus exposure and HLA in healthy donors. PCR was performed using 60 Vbeta and 13 Jbeta primers. Libraries were prepared by immunoSEQ multiplex PCR; TCRdb keeps only in-frame clonotypes and omits some of them. Of under 150,000 clones in the sample, about 73% were seen once. The sample consisted of PBMCs. These receptors all come from a human donor in good health.

The chain links TRBV21-1 to TRBJ2-7; the table's D gene call, TRBD2, was not cross checked with the DNA. TRBV21-1 is flagged as a pseudogene. The CDR3 has 18 amino acids. The CDR3 DNA reads TGTGCCAGCAGCAAAATTCGGGGGGAGAGGTCAACTCCCTACGAGCAGTACTTC. It codes for CASSKIRGERSTPYEQYF.

This rearrangement joins TRBV5-4 to TRBJ2-3; D perhaps matches TRBD1 (6 bases). Trimming removed 0 bases from V and 1 base from J, with 18 bases in between. The CDR3 sequence is 18 residues long. Germline V lookup: CDR1 SGHNT, CDR2 YYREEE (reference sequence). The CDR3 DNA reads TGTGCCAGCAGCTTGGGGCCCGACAGGCATCGGGGCACAGATACGCAGTATTTT. Residues: CASSLGPDRHRGTDTQYF.

The genes are TRBV7-2 and TRBJ2-7, with 7 bases aligning to TRBD1. V was pared by 0 bases and J by 5 bases, with 7 bases of the junction left unmatched. Germline CDR1 SGHTA, CDR2 FQGNSA. The CDR3 contains 15 residues. The CDR3 sequence: CASSLAPGQAHEQYF. CDR3 nucleotide sequence: TGTGCCAGCAGCTTAGCCCCCGGACAGGCCCACGAGCAGTACTTC. Filled out from reference TRBV7-2 and TRBJ2-7, the complete variable domain reads GAGVSQSPSNKVTEKGKDVELRCDPISGHTALYWYRQSLGQGLEFLIYFQGNSAPDKSGLPSDRFSAERTGGSVSTLTIQRTQQEDSAVYLCASSLAPGQAHEQYFGPGTRLTVT.

A single count supports this clone. The rearrangement uses TRBV19 and TRBJ1-2, with 7 nucleotides matching TRBD1. The CDR3 sequence is 14 residues long. The germline V gene has CDR1 LNHDA and CDR2 SQIVND (reference sequence). The ends lost 6 bases at V and 4 bases at J; junction bases unmatched: 8. DNA of the CDR3: TGTGCCAGTAGCCCGACGGGACAGTTCTATGGCTACACCTTC. Its protein product is CASSPTGQFYGYTF.

The chain recombines TRBV11-2 with TRBJ1-3, with 12 nucleotides matching TRBD1. Per the germline V gene, CDR1 is SGHAT and CDR2 is FQNNGV. V was pared by 5 bases and J by 3 bases, with 11 bases of the junction left unmatched. The CDR3 is 18 amino acids. The CDR3 sequence: CASSPGTGGYGGGNTIYF. The CDR3, as DNA: TGTGCCAGCAGCCCCGGGACAGGGGGCTATGGAGGTGGAAACACCATATATTTT.

The V call is TRBV4-2, the J call TRBJ2-3, with D perhaps TRBD2 (6 bases). CDR1 is LGHNA and CDR2 is YNFKEQ in the germline V gene. The CDR3 runs 14 residues. Trimming stripped 3 bases from V and 6 bases from J, with 13 bases between. As DNA, the CDR3 is TGTGCCAGCAGCCAGACTAGGTGGGAGGATACGCAGTATTTT. It is translated as CASSQTRWEDTQYF.

V gene TRBV18 combines with J gene TRBJ2-7, with 8 bases fitting TRBD2. Germline CDR1 is KGHSH and CDR2 is LQKENI. This CDR3 spans 15 amino acids. Germline trimming cut 3 bases from V and 2 bases from J; bases unmatched to any gene: 6. CDR3 coding DNA: TGTGCCAGCTCACCCGGACGGGGGGGGGCCTACGAGCAGTACTTC. This sequence encodes CASSPGRGGAYEQYF.

The chain links TRBV6-5 to TRBJ2-5, with D uncertain. CDR3 size: 11 residues. V was shortened by 7 bases and J by 2 bases, with 5 bases between the two germline ends. The germline CDR1 and CDR2 sequences are MNHEY and SVGAGI. The CDR3 loop reads CASTEQETQYF. In nucleotides, the CDR3 is TGTGCCAGCACCGAGCAAGAGACCCAGTACTTC.

The chain is built from TRBV29-1 and TRBJ1-1; D unclear. From germline, CDR1 is SQVTM and CDR2 ANQGSEA. The CDR3 covers 13 residues. V was pared by 4 bases and J by 0 bases, with 9 bases between. The CDR3 sequence is CSVGGSLNTEAFF. Here the CDR3 DNA reads TGCAGCGTTGGCGGCAGTCTGAACACTGAAGCTTTCTTT.